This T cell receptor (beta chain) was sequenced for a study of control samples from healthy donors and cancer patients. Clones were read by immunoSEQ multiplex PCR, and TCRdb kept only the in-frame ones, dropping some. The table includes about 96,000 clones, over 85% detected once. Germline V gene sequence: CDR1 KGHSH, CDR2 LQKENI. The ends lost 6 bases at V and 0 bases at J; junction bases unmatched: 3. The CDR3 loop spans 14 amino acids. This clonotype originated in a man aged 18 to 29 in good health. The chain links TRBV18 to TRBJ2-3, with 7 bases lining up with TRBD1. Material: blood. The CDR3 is CASSRGQSTDTQYF. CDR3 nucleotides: TGTGCCAGCTCGAGGGGACAGAGCACAGATACGCAGTATTTT.